A selection of T cell receptor beta chains follows, all from one sample in a study of primary melanoma T cells and metastatic recurrence. The data were produced by immunoSEQ multiplex PCR, yet TCRdb's version contains in-frame clones alone and is incomplete. Here the sample table reports roughly 8 clones. The material sequenced was melanoma tumor tissue. The receptors were sampled from a human donor with melanoma. Each CDR3 is given with its conserved first and last residue. Each record gives: D gene, V gene, J gene, CDR3 DNA, CDR3 protein. A D gene is named only where the DNA matches it firmly.

d_gene: TRBD1; v_gene: TRBV15; j_gene: TRBJ2-2; CDR3nt: TGTGCCACCAGCAGAGATGGGACAGGGGCGGGCGGGGAGCTGTTTTTT; CDR3aa: CATSRDGTGAGGELFF
d_gene: TRBD1; v_gene: TRBV11-3; j_gene: TRBJ1-6; CDR3nt: TGTGCCAGCAGCCCGGGACAGACTAATTCACCCCTCCACTTT; CDR3aa: CASSPGQTNSPLHF
d_gene: NA; v_gene: TRBV6-8; j_gene: TRBJ2-2; CDR3nt: TGTGCCAGCAGTTTACAGAAAACCGGGGAGCTGTTTTTT; CDR3aa: CASSLQKTGELFF
d_gene: TRBD1; v_gene: TRBV6-8; j_gene: TRBJ2-7; CDR3nt: TGTGCCAGCGGCTCCGGGACAGGGATTTACGAGCAGTACTTC; CDR3aa: CASGSGTGIYEQYF